This TCR beta chain is from a study of radiotherapy plus CTLA-4 blockade in lung cancer. This clone occurred a few times. No antigen is known for it. TCRdb keeps only in-frame clones here, not all; method: immunoSEQ multiplex PCR. The table includes about 78,000 clones, approximately 83% detected once. General study results and limits: Blood-borne expansion of tumor-derived TCR clones followed radiotherapy plus ipilimumab.

There are 16 residues in the CDR3. Germline loops: CDR1 LNHDA, CDR2 SQIVND (reference sequence). V was pared by 7 bases and J by 6 bases, with 11 bases of the junction left unmatched. Sequences were derived from peripheral blood, sampled from a patient treated with radiotherapy plus ipilimumab. The chain is built from TRBV19 and TRBJ2-2; 10 bases fit TRBD2. This receptor was taken from a human donor with non-small cell lung cancer who had a partial response to radiotherapy plus ipilimumab. CDR3 residues: CASTSGSSFWAGELFF. For the CDR3, the DNA is TGTGCCAGTACTAGCGGGAGTTCTTTTTGGGCCGGGGAGCTGTTTTTT.